This T cell receptor beta chain was documented in a study of blood T cell repertoires in COVID-19. For the study at large: Samples representing acute and convalescent COVID-19 were sourced from the United States, Italy and Spain. Sample material is recorded as cDNA or gDNA derived from T cells, B-cell-depleted T cells, or PBMCs.

The table lists this clone with a count of one. The germline CDR1 and CDR2 sequences are MNHEY and SVGAGI. The CDR3 loop spans 12 amino acids. Trimming stripped 6 bases from V and 9 bases from J, with 15 bases between. The table came from immunoSEQ multiplex PCR; TCRdb's copy has only in-frame clones and leaves some out. The sample shows more than 11,000 clones, about 80% of them seen only once. This receptor was identified in a woman aged 55-69 years with acute or convalescent COVID-19. The sample was peripheral blood. V and J are TRBV6-5 and TRBJ2-7, with a tentative D call TRBD1 (6 bases). The CDR3, as DNA: TGTGCCAGCAGCGACGAACAGGGATTGCAGTACTTC. It codes for CASSDEQGLQYF.